The 24 T cell receptor beta chains below come from one sample, sequenced in a study. TCRdb passed the RT-PCR reads through MiXCR, listing each CDR3 protein once. The sample includes almost 700,000 distinct CDR3 sequences, about 14% seen only once; the top ten take 3.6%. What was sequenced was memory CD4+ T cells from blood. Receptor source: a female donor in good health, serving as a healthy control.

Note on this clonotype: This may arise from a read error, as a much more abundant clone is one base away. The CDR3 region is CASSLARTGAYGYTF. DNA of the CDR3: TGTGCCAGCAGTTTAGCTCGCACGGGCGCCTATGGCTACACCTTC. The chain recombines TRBV12-3 or TRBV12-4 with TRBJ1-2; D is unclear. V lost 0 bases and J 4 bases, leaving 12 bases between the germline ends. This CDR3 is 15 amino acids long.

The chain uses TRBV6-5 and TRBJ2-6; 7 bases align to TRBD2. CDR1 MNHEY and CDR2 SVGAGI come from the germline V gene. With V trimmed by 8 bases and J by 0 bases, 7 bases remained unmatched. The CDR3 extends over 16 amino acids. This CDR3 is CASSGRTTSGANVLTF. The CDR3 nucleotides are TGTGCCAGCTCCGGGAGGACGACCTCTGGGGCCAACGTCCTGACTTTC.

This clonotype was seen more than once but under ten times. The chain combines TRBV2 with TRBJ2-6, with D hard to call. V lost 6 bases and J 4 bases, leaving 10 bases between the germline ends. The CDR3 totals 14 residues. Germline V gene data show CDR1 as SNHLY and CDR2 as FYNNEI. The CDR3 protein is CASSKNTGANVLTF. The CDR3, as DNA: TGTGCCAGCAGCAAAAACACAGGGGCCAACGTCCTGACTTTC.

This clonotype turned up a few times. This chain connects TRBV24-1 to TRBJ2-7; 7 positions agree with TRBD1. The CDR3 loop spans 14 amino acids. Trimming took 3 bases from V and 4 from J; bases not matched to a gene: 5. Germline loops: CDR1 KGHDR, CDR2 SFDVKD. CDR3 nucleotides: TGTGCCACCAGTGATGTGTCAGGGGGATACGAGCAGTACTTC. It yields the protein CATSDVSGGYEQYF.

This clonotype was seen a handful of times. This chain links TRBV6-6 with TRBJ2-3; no definite D call. Germline V gene lookup returns CDR1 MNHNY and CDR2 SVGAGI (reference sequence). Trimming cost V 6 bases and J 7 bases, with 11 bases left between them. The CDR3 spans 12 residues. CDR3 sequence reads: CASSRTLNTQYF. The CDR3 DNA reads TGTGCCAGCAGCCGGACCCTTAATACGCAGTATTTT.

The V and J genes are TRBV2 and TRBJ2-5, with a weak D call TRBD2 (5 bases). Trimming left V 5 bases short and J 5 bases short, with 9 bases between. The germline CDR1 and CDR2 sequences are SNHLY and FYNNEI. This CDR3 has 12 amino acids. CDR3 bases: TGTGCCAGCAGTAGGAGGAGGGAGACCCAGTACTTC. Residues: CASSRRRETQYF.

In its sample, this clonotype was seen many times. The chain links TRBV11-2 to TRBJ2-5; possibly TRBD2 for D (5 bases). V was clipped by 1 base and J by 5 bases, with 11 bases between them. The CDR3 is 14 residues long. Germline values: CDR1 SGHAT, CDR2 FQNNGV. CDR3 DNA sequence: TGTGCCAGCAGCTTAGCCCGGACTTCGGAGACCCAGTACTTC. Protein sequence: CASSLARTSETQYF.

A few counts support this clonotype. The V and J genes are TRBV4-3 and TRBJ2-7; TRBD1 agrees at 8 bases. From germline, CDR1 is LGHNA and CDR2 YSLEER. J lost 2 bases, V lost 2 bases, and 2 bases had no gene match. This CDR3 contains 14 residues. CDR3: CASSQYRGAYEQYF. CDR3 coding DNA: TGCGCCAGCAGCCAATACAGGGGGGCCTACGAGCAGTACTTC.

The rearrangement uses TRBV7-2 and TRBJ2-7; 7 nucleotides align to TRBD2. This CDR3 contains 15 residues. Losses at the gene ends were 5 bases for V and 4 bases for J; bases not matched to a gene: 11. CDR1 SGHTA and CDR2 FQGNSA come from the germline V gene. CDR3 sequence (DNA): TGTGCCAGCAGCCTACAAAGCGGGGTACGGTACGAGCAGTACTTC. Protein: CASSLQSGVRYEQYF.

This clonotype was seen a few times. The rearrangement joins TRBV28 to TRBJ2-3; 8 nucleotides match TRBD2. Germline-derived CDR1 and CDR2 are MDHEN and SYDVKM. The V gene end was trimmed by 7 bases and the J gene end by 4 bases; junction bases not matched to a gene: 10. The CDR3 totals 15 residues. The DNA for the CDR3 is TGTGCCAGCACCCCCGGAGCGGGAGTCCCAGATACGCAGTATTTT. This codes for CASTPGAGVPDTQYF.

The chain combines TRBV12-3 or TRBV12-4 with TRBJ2-2; 7 bases match TRBD1. The trim removed 6 bases at V and 6 bases at J, leaving 10 bases unmatched. The CDR3 is 15 residues long. CDR3 sequence reads: CASRGQYIGAGELFF. The CDR3 DNA reads as TGTGCCAGCAGGGGACAGTACATAGGGGCCGGGGAGCTGTTTTTT.

This clonotype was detected many times. The chain has TRBV12-3 or TRBV12-4 and TRBJ1-1, with D unclear. V gave up 2 bases and J gave up 4 bases, with 5 bases separating them. This CDR3 is 12 amino acids long. The CDR3: CASSLRRTEAFF. CDR3 coding DNA: TGTGCCAGCAGTTTACGGCGCACTGAAGCTTTCTTT.

CDR3 DNA sequence: TGTGCCAGCAGCTTAAGTCCGGCCCCCACTCAAGAGACCCAGTACTTC. Translated: CASSLSPAPTQETQYF. The rearrangement joins TRBV5-4 to TRBJ2-5; the D is unclear. V gave up 2 bases and J gave up 2 bases, with 16 bases separating them. CDR3 size: 16 residues. From germline, CDR1 is SGHNT and CDR2 YYREEE (reference sequence).

This clonotype was seen at least ten times. The chain joins TRBV7-2 to TRBJ1-2, with D tentatively TRBD1 (6 bases). This CDR3 is 15 amino acids long. V lost 0 bases and J 7 bases, leaving 15 bases between the germline ends. Germline loops: CDR1 SGHTA, CDR2 FQGNSA. As DNA, the CDR3 is TGTGCCAGCAGCTTAGCGGAGGGGGACCCCGGTGGCTACACCTTC. Translating gives CASSLAEGDPGGYTF.

This clonotype has at least ten counts. The V and J genes are TRBV5-1 and TRBJ2-5; D is undetermined. Trimming removed 1 base at V and 1 base at J, with 5 bases between. CDR3 length: 13 amino acids. Looked up from germline, CDR1 is SGHRS and CDR2 is YFSETQ. For the CDR3, the DNA is TGCGCCAGCAGCTTGCCGGGCCAAGAGACCCAGTACTTC. This codes for CASSLPGQETQYF.

The V and J genes are TRBV30 and TRBJ2-2; 10 bases fit TRBD2. Germline values: CDR1 GTSNPN, CDR2 SVGIG (reference sequence). This CDR3 contains 15 residues. Unmatched junction bases numbered 6, after V lost 3 bases and J lost 5 bases. The CDR3 here is CAWRMVAGGTGELFF. The CDR3 DNA is TGTGCCTGGAGGATGGTAGCGGGAGGAACCGGGGAGCTGTTTTTT.

This clonotype was recorded many times. The chain's CDR3 is CASSDHLSAGYTF. For the CDR3, the DNA is TGTGCCAGCAGTGATCATCTTTCGGCTGGCTACACCTTC. The chain couples TRBV6-1 to TRBJ1-2; D gene unclear. Germline V gene sequence: CDR1 MNHNS, CDR2 SASEGT. The V gene lost 3 bases and the J gene lost 7 bases, with 12 bases spanning the gap. The CDR3 runs 13 residues.

CDR3 sequence reads: CASSRLGIEETQYF. DNA of the CDR3: TGTGCCAGCAGCCGCCTTGGGATTGAAGAGACCCAGTACTTC. This chain joins TRBV27 and TRBJ2-5; D call uncertain. Trimming pared 6 bases from V and 3 bases from J, leaving 14 bases between. There are 14 residues in the CDR3. CDR1 is MNHEY, CDR2 SMNVEV, per germline (reference sequence).

There are many counts of this clonotype. The chain employs TRBV7-3 and TRBJ2-3; D remains ambiguous. V lost 4 bases and J lost 6, with 11 bases in between. The CDR3 runs to 13 residues. The germline gives CDR1 SGHTA, CDR2 FQGTGA. CDR3 DNA: TGTGCCAGCAGCTCTCTCGGGCGGGATACGCAGTATTTT. Protein: CASSSLGRDTQYF.

This clonotype appeared a few times. The chain uses TRBV7-2 and TRBJ2-7; 11 bases align to TRBD1. Germline V gives CDR1 SGHTA, CDR2 FQGNSA. Losses at the gene ends were 1 base for V and 4 bases for J; bases not matched to a gene: 3. The CDR3 spans 15 residues. The CDR3 DNA sequence: TGTGCCAGCAGCTTAGTGCGGGACAGGGGGTACGAGCAGTACTTC. The encoded protein is CASSLVRDRGYEQYF.

A note on this clonotype: It may be a read error: a sequence one base away is much more abundant. The V gene is TRBV7-2, the J gene TRBJ1-2; 8 bases match TRBD1. V was pared by 6 bases and J by 3 bases, with 3 bases of the junction left unmatched. CDR3 length equals 13 residues. CDR1 and CDR2 from the germline V gene are SGHTA and FQGNSA. The CDR3 loop is CASRPDRDYGYTF. The DNA of the CDR3 is TGTGCCAGCAGACCGGACAGGGACTATGGCTACACCTTC.

The chain links TRBV28 to TRBJ2-3, with 8 bases fitting TRBD2. This CDR3 region has 18 residues. V shed 3 bases and J 4 bases; nucleotides not matched to a gene: 15. The germline CDR1 and CDR2 sequences are MDHEN and SYDVKM. The CDR3 here is CASSFSASGRRSSDTQYF. The CDR3 DNA is TGTGCCAGCAGTTTTTCGGCAAGCGGGAGACGGAGTTCAGATACGCAGTATTTT. The full variable domain, with the rest looked up from reference TRBV28 and TRBJ2-3, is DVKVTQSSRYLVKRTGEKVFLECVQDMDHENMFWYRQDPGLGLRLIYFSYDVKMKEKGDIPEGYSVSREKKERFSLILESASTNQTSMYLCASSFSASGRRSSDTQYFGPGTRLTVL.

This clonotype has ten or more counts. The chain links TRBV4-1 to TRBJ2-7, with 14 bases matching TRBD2. The CDR3 is 19 residues long. Germline CDR1 is MGHRA and CDR2 is YSYEKL. With 1 base clipped from V and 5 bases from J, the junction kept 13 bases outside the gene matches. The CDR3 sequence: CASSQVGRETSGRAHEQYF. The CDR3 DNA follows: TGCGCCAGCAGCCAAGTCGGGCGCGAGACTAGCGGGAGGGCCCACGAGCAGTACTTC.

The chain joins TRBV6-6 to TRBJ1-2; D perhaps matches TRBD1 (6 bases). In germline, CDR1 is MNHNY, CDR2 SVGAGI (reference sequence). Trimming took off 6 bases at V and 8 bases at J, with 16 bases between the two ends. The CDR3 runs to 13 residues. CDR3 DNA: TGTGCCAGCAGCCAGGCGGGGGCGGGAGGCTACACCTTC. Protein product: CASSQAGAGGYTF.